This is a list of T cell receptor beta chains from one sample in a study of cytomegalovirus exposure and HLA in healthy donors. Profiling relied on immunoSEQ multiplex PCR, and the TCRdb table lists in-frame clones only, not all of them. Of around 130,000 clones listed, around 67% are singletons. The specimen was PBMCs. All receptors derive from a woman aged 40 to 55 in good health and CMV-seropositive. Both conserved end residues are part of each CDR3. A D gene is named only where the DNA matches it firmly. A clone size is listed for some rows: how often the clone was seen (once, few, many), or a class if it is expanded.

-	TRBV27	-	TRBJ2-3	TGTGCCAGCAGTGTCTCCGCAGGCACAGATACGCAGTATTTT	CASSVSAGTDTQYF
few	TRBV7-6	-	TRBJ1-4	TGTGCCAGCAGCTCTTTTGATGAAAAACTGTTTTTT	CASSSFDEKLFF
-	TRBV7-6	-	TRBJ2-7	TGTGCCAGCAGCTTAGGTCAGACAGCTGGATACGAGCAGTACTTC	CASSLGQTAGYEQYF
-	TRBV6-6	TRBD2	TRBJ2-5	TGTGCCAGCAGGGGGACTAGCGGGCTTCAAGAGACCCAGTACTTC	CASRGTSGLQETQYF
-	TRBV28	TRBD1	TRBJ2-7	TGTGCCAGCATAGGAGGGGACAGGTCGGAGCAGTACTTC	CASIGGDRSEQYF
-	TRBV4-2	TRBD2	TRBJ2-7	TGTGCCAGCAGCCAAGATAAGGCTAGCGGGAACTACGAGCAGTACTTC	CASSQDKASGNYEQYF
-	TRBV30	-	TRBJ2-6	TGTGCCGGAACAGGGTTGTACGGGGCCAACGTCCTGACTTTC	CAGTGLYGANVLTF
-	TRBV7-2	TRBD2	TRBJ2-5	TGTGCCAGCAGCTTGCAGCGGGGGGGCCGGGAGACCCAGTACTTC	CASSLQRGGRETQYF
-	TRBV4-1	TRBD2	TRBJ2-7	TGCGCCAGCAGCCAGGCTACTAGCGGGGGGCCCTACGAGCAGTACTTC	CASSQATSGGPYEQYF
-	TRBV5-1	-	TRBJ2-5	TGCGCCAGCAGCTTGGAACCTGTTAAGCCCCAAGAGACCCAGTACTTC	CASSLEPVKPQETQYF
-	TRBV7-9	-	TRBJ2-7	TGTGCCAGCAGCTCGACAGGTGCCTACGAGCAGTACTTC	CASSSTGAYEQYF
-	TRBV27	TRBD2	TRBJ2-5	TGTGCCAGCAGTTCGCCACTAGCGGCAGAGACCCAGTACTTC	CASSSPLAAETQYF
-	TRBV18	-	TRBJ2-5	TGTGCCAGCTCACCACTAAATGGTCAGGGGACCAGTCCGGAGCAGTACTTC	CASSPLNGQGTSPEQYF
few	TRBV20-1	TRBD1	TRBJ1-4	TGCAGTGCCGGGGACAGGGAAAAACTGTTTTTT	CSAGDREKLFF
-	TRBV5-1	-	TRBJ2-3	TGCGCCAGTGGCTTGGACCCCAGGGCCACAGATACGCAGTATTTT	CASGLDPRATDTQYF
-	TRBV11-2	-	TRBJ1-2	TGTGCCAGCAGCTCCAGGGTGAGAGGCTACACCTTC	CASSSRVRGYTF
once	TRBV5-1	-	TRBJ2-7	TGCGCCAGCAGCTTGGTCGGGAACTACGAGCAGTACTTC	CASSLVGNYEQYF
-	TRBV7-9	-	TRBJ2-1	TGTGCCAGCAGCCGCGGAGGGGTCACCTACAATGAGCAGTTCTTC	CASSRGGVTYNEQFF
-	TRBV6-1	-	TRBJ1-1	TGTGCCTACTCGGCGAGGGAGGGTCACACTGAAGCTTTCTTT	CAYSAREGHTEAFF
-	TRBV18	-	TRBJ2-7	TGTGCCAGCTCTACGGGCGGGATCCCCTACGAGCAGTACTTC	CASSTGGIPYEQYF
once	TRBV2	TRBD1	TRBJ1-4	TGTGCCAGCAGCGGGGACAGGAGTGAAAAACTGTTTTTT	CASSGDRSEKLFF
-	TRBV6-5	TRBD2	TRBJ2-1	TGTGCCAGCAGTTCCGCTAGCGGGCCAAGCCATGAGCAGTTCTTC	CASSSASGPSHEQFF
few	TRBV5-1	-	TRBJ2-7	TGCGCCAGCAGGCGCCTCCCAGGACTTGATTCCTACGAGCAGTACTTC	CASRRLPGLDSYEQYF
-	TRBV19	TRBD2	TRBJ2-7	TGTGCCAGTAGCGCGAGCGGGGAGGACGAGCAGTACTTC	CASSASGEDEQYF
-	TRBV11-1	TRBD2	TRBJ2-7	TGTGCCAGCAGCTTTCAGACTCGGGGGACTAGCGGGTACGAGCAGTACTTC	CASSFQTRGTSGYEQYF
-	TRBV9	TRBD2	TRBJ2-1	TGTGCCAGCAGCCCCCAAGGGACTACCGGTTCCGTTGAGCAGTTCTTC	CASSPQGTTGSVEQFF
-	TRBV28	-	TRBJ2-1	TGTGCCAGCAGCCCCCCGGGGGGCGAGCAGTTCTTC	CASSPPGGEQFF
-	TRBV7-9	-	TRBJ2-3	TGTGCCAGCAGCCTTAATGGACTACTCGGCACAGATACGCAGTATTTT	CASSLNGLLGTDTQYF
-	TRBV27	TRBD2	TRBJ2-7	TGTGCCAGCAGTTCACCGCCGGGACTAGCGGCGTACGAGCAGTACTTC	CASSSPPGLAAYEQYF
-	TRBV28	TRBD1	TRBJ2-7	TGTGCCAGCAGGCGGACAGGGGGCCGCGAGCAGTACTTC	CASRRTGGREQYF
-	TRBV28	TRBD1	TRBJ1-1	TGTGCCAGCAGTTTAGGGACAGGGCGGAACACTGAAGCTTTCTTT	CASSLGTGRNTEAFF
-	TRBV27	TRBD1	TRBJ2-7	TGTGCCAGCAGTTTATCGGGGTCCGGGACAGGAGTCTACGAGCAGTACTTC	CASSLSGSGTGVYEQYF
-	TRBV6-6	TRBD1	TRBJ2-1	TGTGCCAGCAGTTACCCCGGGACAGGGGACAATGAGCAGTTCTTC	CASSYPGTGDNEQFF
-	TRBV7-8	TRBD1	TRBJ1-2	TGTGCCAGCAGCTTGGTCCTAGGGACAGGGGGCACCTATGGCTACACCTTC	CASSLVLGTGGTYGYTF
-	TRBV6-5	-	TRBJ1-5	TGTGCCACCCTACCGGGGGGGAGAGGGAGTCAGCCCCAGCATTTT	CATLPGGRGSQPQHF
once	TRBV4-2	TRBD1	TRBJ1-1	TGTGCCAGCAGCCAAGCTGGGACAGGGATAATGAACACTGAAGCTTTCTTT	CASSQAGTGIMNTEAFF
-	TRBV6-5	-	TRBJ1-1	TGTGCCTCCCGGACGCGGGCTCATGAAGCTTTCTTT	CASRTRAHEAFF
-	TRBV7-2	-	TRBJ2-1	TGTGCCAGCAGCTTACGGCAGGGGATAGCCCTAGACCGAGTCAATGAGCAGTTCTTC	CASSLRQGIALDRVNEQFF
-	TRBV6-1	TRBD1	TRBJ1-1	TGTGCCAGCAGATACAGGGGGCTCGGGAACACTGAAGCTTTCTTT	CASRYRGLGNTEAFF
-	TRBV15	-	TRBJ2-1	TGTGCCACCAGCAGAGATCTACAGGGTTACAATGAGCAGTTCTTC	CATSRDLQGYNEQFF
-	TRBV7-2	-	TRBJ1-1	TGTGCCAGCAGCCAACAGGGTTGGGGGAACACTGAAGCTTTCTTT	CASSQQGWGNTEAFF
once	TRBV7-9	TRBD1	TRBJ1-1	TGTGCCTGCGCTTGGACAGGGGAGGCCACTGAAGCTTTCTTT	CACAWTGEATEAFF
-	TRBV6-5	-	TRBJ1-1	TGTGCCAGCAGTTACAAGGCAGGGGAGTACACTGAAGCTTTCTTT	CASSYKAGEYTEAFF
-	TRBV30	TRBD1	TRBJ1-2	TGTGCCTGGAGCCGGGACAGGGAGTATGGCTACACCTTC	CAWSRDREYGYTF
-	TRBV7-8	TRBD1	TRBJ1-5	TGTGCCAGCAGCTTAGTAGGGACAGGGGGGTATCAGCCCCAGCATTTT	CASSLVGTGGYQPQHF
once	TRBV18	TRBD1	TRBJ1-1	TGTGCCAGCTCACCTAAAGACAGGGATGAGAAGGACACTGAAGCTTTCTTT	CASSPKDRDEKDTEAFF
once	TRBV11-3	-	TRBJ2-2	TGTGCCAGCAGTTTCCAGGGGAACACCGGGGAGCTGTTTTTT	CASSFQGNTGELFF
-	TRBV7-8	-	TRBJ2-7	TGTGCCAGCAGCTTAGTCGCAGGGCCCTTCTCCTACGAGCAGTACTTC	CASSLVAGPFSYEQYF
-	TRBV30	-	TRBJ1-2	TGTGCCTCCAGGCCCCGGGGTTCTAACTATGGCTACACCTTC	CASRPRGSNYGYTF
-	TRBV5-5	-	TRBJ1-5	TGTGCCAGCAGCGGGGAGCCGGCAGGTTACGGTGGCAATCAGCCCCAGCATTTT	CASSGEPAGYGGNQPQHF
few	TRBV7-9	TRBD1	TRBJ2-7	TGTGCCAGCAGCCGAGACAGGGGGGCCTACGAGCAGTACTTC	CASSRDRGAYEQYF
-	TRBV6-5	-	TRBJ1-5	TGTGCCAGCAGGGCGGGGGTACTAAGCAATCAGCCCCAGCATTTT	CASRAGVLSNQPQHF
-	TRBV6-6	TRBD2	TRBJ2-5	TGTGCCAGCAGTTACACTAGCGGGGCTTTTTCGTCCCAGTACTTC	CASSYTSGAFSSQYF
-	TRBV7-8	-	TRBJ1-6	TGTGCCAGCAGGACTACAGGGACCCTCCACTTT	CASRTTGTLHF
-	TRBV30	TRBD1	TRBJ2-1	TGTGCCTGGACCAAACAGGGGATGGGGAATGAGCAGTTCTTC	CAWTKQGMGNEQFF